This record covers a single T cell receptor (beta chain). The antigen remains unidentified. This CDR3 has 11 residues. The germline CDR1 and CDR2 sequences are SQVTM and ANQGSEA. V was clipped by 8 bases and J by 5 bases, with 12 bases between them. The sample belongs to a study of blood T cells in healthy people across ages. Whole-study results and caveats: Expanded clonotype shifts may have been confounded, as the donors had an unknown CMV status. Fewer expanded clones and more diversity marked long-lived versus aged donors.

It was with a sample-barcoded 5' primer and a J-beta primer mix that a second PCR of about 6 to 12 cycles was run. A single record per CDR3 protein comes from TCRdb applying MiXCR to the 5' RACE reads. The profile shows just over 1 million distinct CDR3 sequences, 40% to 55% of them singletons. The receptor was derived from a woman aged 55-70 years in good health. This chain links TRBV29-1 with TRBJ1-2; D is undetermined. Sequencing was carried out using blood. The CDR3 is CSLRGLYGYTF. The CDR3 DNA sequence: TGCAGCCTCAGAGGGCTATATGGCTACACCTTC.